The present T cell receptor (beta chain) was sequenced within a study of blood T cell repertoires in COVID-19. Study summary: Sites across the United States, Italy and Spain contributed samples from acute and convalescent COVID-19. Sample material is recorded as cDNA or gDNA derived from T cells, B-cell-depleted T cells, or PBMCs.

Original methodology: Estimation of nucleated cell counts was performed using reference gene primer amplification. Repertoires were generated with immunoSEQ multiplex PCR, while TCRdb's copy carries only in-frame clones and drops some. The V and J calls and clone size are taken from that table; D and trimming were inferred from the DNA. The repertoire holds 71,000 or so clones, with approximately 80% as singletons. This clone was counted once. This CDR3 has 15 amino acids. Looked up from germline, CDR1 is SGDLS and CDR2 is YYNGEE. The trim removed 4 bases at V and 5 bases at J, leaving 8 bases unmatched.

This receptor was identified in a man in his 70s with acute or convalescent COVID-19. This chain uses TRBV9 with TRBJ1-1; 10 nucleotides agree with TRBD1. The sample consisted of peripheral blood. Here the CDR3 reads CASSRGGTGDTEAFF. The CDR3 DNA reads as TGTGCCAGCAGCCGGGGAGGGACAGGGGATACTGAAGCTTTCTTT. Full variable domain (remainder filled in from reference TRBV9 and TRBJ1-1): DSGVTQTPKHLITATGQRVTLRCSPRSGDLSVYWYQQSLDQGLQFLIQYYNGEERAKGNILERFSAQQFPDLHSELNLSSLELGDSALYFCASSRGGTGDTEAFFGQGTRLTVV.